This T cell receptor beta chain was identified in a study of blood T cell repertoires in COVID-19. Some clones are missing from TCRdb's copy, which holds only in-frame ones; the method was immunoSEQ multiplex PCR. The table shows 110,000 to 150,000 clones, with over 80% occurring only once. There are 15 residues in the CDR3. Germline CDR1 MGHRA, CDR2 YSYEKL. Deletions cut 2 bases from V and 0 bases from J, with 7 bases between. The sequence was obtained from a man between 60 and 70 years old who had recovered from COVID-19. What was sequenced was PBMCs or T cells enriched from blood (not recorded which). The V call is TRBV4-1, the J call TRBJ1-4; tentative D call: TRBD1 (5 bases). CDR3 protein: CASSQRGATNEKLFF. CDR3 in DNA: TGCGCCAGCAGCCAACGGGGGGCAACTAATGAAAAACTGTTTTTT.